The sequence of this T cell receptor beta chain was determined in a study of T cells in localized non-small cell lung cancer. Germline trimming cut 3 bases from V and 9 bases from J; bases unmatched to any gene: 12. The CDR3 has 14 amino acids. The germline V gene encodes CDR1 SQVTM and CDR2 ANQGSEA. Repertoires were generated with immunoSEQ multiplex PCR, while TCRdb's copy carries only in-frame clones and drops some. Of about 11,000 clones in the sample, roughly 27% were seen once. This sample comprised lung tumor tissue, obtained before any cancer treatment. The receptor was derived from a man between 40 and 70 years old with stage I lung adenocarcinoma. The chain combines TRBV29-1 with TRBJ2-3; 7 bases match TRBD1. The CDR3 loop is CSVEGWTGPPTQYF. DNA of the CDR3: TGCAGCGTTGAGGGGTGGACAGGTCCCCCGACGCAGTATTTT.